The rows below give T cell receptor beta chains drawn from one sample of a study of OX40 agonist ivuxolimab in advanced cancers. Assay: immunoSEQ multiplex PCR; the TCRdb copy retains only in-frame clones and omits some. The sample consists of 80,000 to 95,000 clones, roughly 89% of them appearing once. The sample consisted of CD4+ or CD8+ T cells sorted from blood, taken in a trial of the OX40 agonist ivuxolimab. Receptors were obtained from an adult with an advanced solid tumor such as melanoma, head and neck, liver or kidney cancer. CDR3s include the opening cysteine and the closing phenylalanine or tryptophan. Fields, in order: D gene, J gene, V gene, CDR3 protein, CDR3 DNA. A D gene is named only where the DNA matches it firmly.

>NA|TRBJ2-7|TRBV28
CASSLFSRRAYEQYF
TGTGCCAGCAGTTTATTCTCCCGCAGGGCCTACGAGCAGTACTTC
>NA|TRBJ2-2|TRBV7-2
CASSARWGTGELFF
TGTGCCAGCAGCGCTCGTTGGGGCACCGGGGAGCTGTTTTTT
>NA|TRBJ2-1|TRBV27
CASVPRGVGVGEQFF
TGTGCCAGCGTCCCCAGGGGTGTAGGTGTCGGTGAGCAGTTCTTC
>NA|TRBJ1-1|TRBV11-3
CASSIGQSGNTEAFF
TGTGCCAGCAGCATAGGACAAAGCGGGAACACTGAAGCTTTCTTT
>NA|TRBJ1-1|TRBV10-3
CAIRGDTEAFF
TGTGCCATCAGAGGTGACACTGAAGCTTTCTTT
>NA|TRBJ1-4|TRBV6-5
CASSYSVGEKLFF
TGTGCCAGCAGTTACTCGGTGGGTGAAAAACTGTTTTTT
>TRBD1|TRBJ1-1|TRBV19
CASSIARDSRFMNTEAFF
TGTGCCAGTAGTATAGCTCGGGACAGCAGATTCATGAACACTGAAGCTTTCTTT
>TRBD1|TRBJ2-7|TRBV18
CASSPPGQSYEQYF
TGTGCCAGCTCACCACCGGGACAGTCCTACGAGCAGTACTTC
>NA|TRBJ2-3|TRBV6-4
CASSQGFTDTQYF
TGTGCCAGCAGTCAGGGGTTCACAGATACGCAGTATTTT
>NA|TRBJ1-3|TRBV7-9
CASSLGRNTIYF
TGTGCCAGCAGCTTGGGACGAAACACCATATATTTT
>TRBD1|TRBJ2-5|TRBV19
CASSIWDSNQETQYF
TGTGCCAGTAGTATATGGGACAGCAACCAAGAGACCCAGTACTTC